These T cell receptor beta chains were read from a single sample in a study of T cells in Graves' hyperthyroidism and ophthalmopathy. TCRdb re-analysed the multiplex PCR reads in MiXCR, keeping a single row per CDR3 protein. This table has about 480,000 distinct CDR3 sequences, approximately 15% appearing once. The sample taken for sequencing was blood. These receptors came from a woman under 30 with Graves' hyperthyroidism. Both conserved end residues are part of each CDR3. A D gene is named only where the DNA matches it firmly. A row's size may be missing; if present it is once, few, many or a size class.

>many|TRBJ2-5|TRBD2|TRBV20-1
TGCAGTGCCTCGGATAGCGGGAGTCTGGAGACCCAGTACTTC
CSASDSGSLETQYF
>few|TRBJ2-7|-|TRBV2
TGTGCCAGCTGCACGGACAGTCCCTACGAGCAGTACTTC
CASCTDSPYEQYF
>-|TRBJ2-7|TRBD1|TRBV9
TGTGCCAGCAGCGTCCAACCGGGACAGGGGGTATTCGAGCAGTACTTC
CASSVQPGQGVFEQYF
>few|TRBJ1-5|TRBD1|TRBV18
TGTGCCAGCTCACCCGGGGGACAGGCCCTCGGTCAGCCCCAGCATTTT
CASSPGGQALGQPQHF
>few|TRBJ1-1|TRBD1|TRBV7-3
TGTGCCAGCAGCTCAGGGGGTCCGGGGACTGAAGCTTTCTTT
CASSSGGPGTEAFF
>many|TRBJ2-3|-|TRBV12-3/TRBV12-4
TGTGCCAGCAGAGTTTTTACAGATACGCAGTATTTT
CASRVFTDTQYF
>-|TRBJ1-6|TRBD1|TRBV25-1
TGTGCCAGCAGTGAAAGCAGGGGGTTTAATTCACCCCTCCACTTT
CASSESRGFNSPLHF
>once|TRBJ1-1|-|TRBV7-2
TGTGCCAGCAGCTTAGGTTCCAGCTTTAACACTGAAGCTTTCTTT
CASSLGSSFNTEAFF
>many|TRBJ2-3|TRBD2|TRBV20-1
TGCAGTGCTAGAGCAGCCCTATCCCTGCGGGGGAGCACAGATACGCAGTATTTT
CSARAALSLRGSTDTQYF
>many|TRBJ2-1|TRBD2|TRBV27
TGTGCCAGCAGTTTATATCCCCCGGGGGCGAGCGGGAGAAACAATGAGCAGTTCTTC
CASSLYPPGASGRNNEQFF
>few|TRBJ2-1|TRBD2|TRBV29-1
TGCAGCGTCACGGGACTAGCGGGAGAACGGGCCTACAATGAGCAGTTCTTC
CSVTGLAGERAYNEQFF
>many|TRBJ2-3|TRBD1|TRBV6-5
TGTGCCAGCAGTTACAGGGGGCGCGAAGATACGCAGTATTTT
CASSYRGREDTQYF
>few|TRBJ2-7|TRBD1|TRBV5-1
TGCGCCAGCAGCATTGGGGGGGTGGACAGGGGGCACGAGCAGTACTTC
CASSIGGVDRGHEQYF
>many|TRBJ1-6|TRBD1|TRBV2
TGTGCCAGCAGTGAATTTGGGACAGGGTGGCAAGAATCACCCCTCCACTTT
CASSEFGTGWQESPLHF
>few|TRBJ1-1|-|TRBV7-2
TGTGCCAGCAGCTTAGGGGGTTTGTTAGGGGCGAACACTGAAGCTTTCTTT
CASSLGGLLGANTEAFF
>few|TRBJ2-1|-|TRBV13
TGTGCCAGCAGCACCCACAGGGTCCTTGAGCAGTTCTTC
CASSTHRVLEQFF
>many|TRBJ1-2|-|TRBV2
TGTGCCAGCAGGCAACACTATGGCTACACCTTC
CASRQHYGYTF
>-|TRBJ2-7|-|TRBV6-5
TGTGCCAGCAGTTACTCTTTAAGTCCCGACGAGCAGTACTTC
CASSYSLSPDEQYF
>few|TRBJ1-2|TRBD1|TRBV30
TGTGCCTGGACCCTACAGGGGAGGTCTGGCTACACCTTC
CAWTLQGRSGYTF
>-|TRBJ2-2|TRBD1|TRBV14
TGTGCCAGCAGCCCCGGGACAGGCTTCACCGGGGAGCTGTTTTTT
CASSPGTGFTGELFF
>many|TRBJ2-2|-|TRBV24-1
TGTGCCACCAGTGATTTGATGGGCACCGGGGAGCTGTTTTTT
CATSDLMGTGELFF
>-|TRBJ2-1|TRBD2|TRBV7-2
TGTGCCAGCAGGCCGAGCGGGATGGTCTCCTACAATGAGCAGTTCTTC
CASRPSGMVSYNEQFF
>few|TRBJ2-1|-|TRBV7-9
TGTGCCAGCAGCTTACAGGGACCAGATGAGCAGTTCTTC
CASSLQGPDEQFF
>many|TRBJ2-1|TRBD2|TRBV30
TGTGCCTGGAAAGGACTAGCGGACTGGTATGAGCAGTTCTTC
CAWKGLADWYEQFF
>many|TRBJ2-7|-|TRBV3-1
TGTGCCAGCAGCCAATCAGCCTACGAGCAGTACTTC
CASSQSAYEQYF
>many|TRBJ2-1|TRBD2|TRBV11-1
TGTGCCAGCAGCTGGGCTAGCGGGGGTGCTAGCTCCTACAATGAGCAGTTCTTC
CASSWASGGASSYNEQFF
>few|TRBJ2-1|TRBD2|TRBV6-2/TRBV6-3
TGTGCCAGCAGATTAGCGGGAGATGTAGAGTTCTTC
CASRLAGDVEFF
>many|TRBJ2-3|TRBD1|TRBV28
TGTGCCAGCAGACCTGGGGGACAGGGTGCAGATACGCAGTATTTT
CASRPGGQGADTQYF
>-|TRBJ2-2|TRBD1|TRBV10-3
TGTGCCATCAGTGACGCGGGACAGGGGCCCACCGGGGAGCTGTTTTTT
CAISDAGQGPTGELFF
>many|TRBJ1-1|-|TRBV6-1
TGTGCCAGCAGTGAAGTGGCAGAGGGCACTGAAGCTTTCTTT
CASSEVAEGTEAFF
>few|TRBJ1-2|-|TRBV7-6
TGTGCCAGCAGCTTCGGGGGGGCAGGGGATGGCTACACCTTC
CASSFGGAGDGYTF
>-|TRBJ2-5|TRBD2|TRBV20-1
TGCAGTGCCCGCATAACTAGCGGGAGGGCCCGGGGAGAGACCCAGTACTTC
CSARITSGRARGETQYF
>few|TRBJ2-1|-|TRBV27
TGTGCCAGCAGTTTATATTCGGGCCGGTACAATGAGCAGTTCTTC
CASSLYSGRYNEQFF
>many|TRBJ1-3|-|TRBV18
TGTGCCAGCTCACCCTATAAGAGCTCTGGAAACACCATATATTTT
CASSPYKSSGNTIYF
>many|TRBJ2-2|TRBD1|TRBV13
TGTGCCAGCAGCCCAAGGGACAGGGGGCACCTGACCGGGGAGCTGTTTTTT
CASSPRDRGHLTGELFF